This T cell receptor beta chain was documented in a study of blood T cell repertoires in COVID-19. About the research overall: Acute and convalescent COVID-19 samples came from the United States, Italy and Spain. In each case, the material was cDNA or gDNA derived from T cells, B-cell-depleted T cells, or PBMCs.

In the original analysis: Estimation of nucleated cell counts was performed using reference gene primer amplification. Libraries were prepared by immunoSEQ multiplex PCR; TCRdb keeps only in-frame clonotypes and omits some of them. V and J calls and clone size are copied from that table; D and trimming were computed from the DNA. The data hold tens of thousands of clones, with almost 85% observed a single time. Germline V gene lookup returns CDR1 SGHRS and CDR2 YFSETQ. The ends lost 0 bases at V and 0 bases at J; junction bases unmatched: 16. The CDR3 sequence is 21 residues long. The sample consisted of peripheral blood. The sequence was obtained from a woman aged 80 or over with acute or convalescent COVID-19. This chain connects TRBV5-1 to TRBJ2-4; 9 positions match TRBD2. The CDR3 region has the DNA TGCGCCAGCAGCTTGGATGGGGTGGATAGCGGGGGTATCCTAGCCAAAAACATTCAGTACTTC. Encoded protein: CASSLDGVDSGGILAKNIQYF.